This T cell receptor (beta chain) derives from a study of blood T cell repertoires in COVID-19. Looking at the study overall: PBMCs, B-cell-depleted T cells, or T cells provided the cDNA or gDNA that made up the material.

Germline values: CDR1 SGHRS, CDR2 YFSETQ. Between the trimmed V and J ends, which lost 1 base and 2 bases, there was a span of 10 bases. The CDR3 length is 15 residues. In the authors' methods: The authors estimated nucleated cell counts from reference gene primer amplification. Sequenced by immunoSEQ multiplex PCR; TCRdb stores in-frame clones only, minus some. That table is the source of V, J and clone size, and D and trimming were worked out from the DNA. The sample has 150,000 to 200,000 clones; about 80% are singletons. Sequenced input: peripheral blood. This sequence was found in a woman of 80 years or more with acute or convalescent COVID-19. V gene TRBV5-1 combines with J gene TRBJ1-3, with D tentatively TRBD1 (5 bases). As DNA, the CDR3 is TGCGCCAGCAGCTTGTCCCAGACAGCTGGAAACACCATATATTTT. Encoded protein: CASSLSQTAGNTIYF.